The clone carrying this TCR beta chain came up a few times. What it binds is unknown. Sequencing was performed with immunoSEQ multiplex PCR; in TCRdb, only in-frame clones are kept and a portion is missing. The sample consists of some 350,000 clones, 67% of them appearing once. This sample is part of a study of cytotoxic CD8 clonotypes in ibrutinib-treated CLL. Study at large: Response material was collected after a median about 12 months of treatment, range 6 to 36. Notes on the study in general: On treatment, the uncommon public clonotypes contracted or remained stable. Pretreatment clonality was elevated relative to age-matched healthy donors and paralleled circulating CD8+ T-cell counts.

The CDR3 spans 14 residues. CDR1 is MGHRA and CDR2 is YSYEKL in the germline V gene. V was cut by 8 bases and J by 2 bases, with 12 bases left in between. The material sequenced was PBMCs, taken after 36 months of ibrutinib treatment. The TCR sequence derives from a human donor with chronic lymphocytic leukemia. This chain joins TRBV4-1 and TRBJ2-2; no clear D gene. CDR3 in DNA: TGCGCCAGCTCACGGGTGAAAAACACCGGGGAGCTGTTTTTT. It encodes CASSRVKNTGELFF.